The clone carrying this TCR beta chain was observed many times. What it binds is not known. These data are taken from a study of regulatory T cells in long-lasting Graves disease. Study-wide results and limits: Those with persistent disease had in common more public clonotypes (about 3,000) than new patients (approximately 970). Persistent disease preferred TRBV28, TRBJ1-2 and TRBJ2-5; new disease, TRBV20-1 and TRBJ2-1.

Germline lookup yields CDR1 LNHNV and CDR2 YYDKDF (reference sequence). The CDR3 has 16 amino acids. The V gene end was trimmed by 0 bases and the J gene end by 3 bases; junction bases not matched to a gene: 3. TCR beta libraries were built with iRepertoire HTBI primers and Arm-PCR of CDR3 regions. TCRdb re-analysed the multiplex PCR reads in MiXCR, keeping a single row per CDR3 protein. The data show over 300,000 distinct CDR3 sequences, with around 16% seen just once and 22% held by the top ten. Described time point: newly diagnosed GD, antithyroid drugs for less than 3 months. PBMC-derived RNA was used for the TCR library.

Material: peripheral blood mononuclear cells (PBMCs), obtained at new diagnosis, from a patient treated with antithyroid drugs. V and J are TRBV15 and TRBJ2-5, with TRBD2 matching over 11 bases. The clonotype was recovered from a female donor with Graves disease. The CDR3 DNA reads TGTGCCACCAGCAGAGATGAGGGACTAGCGGAAGAGACCCAGTACTTC. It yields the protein CATSRDEGLAEETQYF.